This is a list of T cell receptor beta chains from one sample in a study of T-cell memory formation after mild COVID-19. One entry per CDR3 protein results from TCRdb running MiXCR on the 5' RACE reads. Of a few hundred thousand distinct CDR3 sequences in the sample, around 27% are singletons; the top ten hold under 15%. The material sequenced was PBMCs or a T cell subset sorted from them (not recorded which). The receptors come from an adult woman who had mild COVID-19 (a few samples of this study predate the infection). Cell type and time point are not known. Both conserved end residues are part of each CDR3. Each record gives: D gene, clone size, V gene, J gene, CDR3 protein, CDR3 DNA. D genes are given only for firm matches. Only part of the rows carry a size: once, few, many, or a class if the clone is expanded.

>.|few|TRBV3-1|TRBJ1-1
CASSQGDWGTEAFF
TGTGCCAGCAGCCAGGGCGATTGGGGCACTGAAGCTTTCTTT
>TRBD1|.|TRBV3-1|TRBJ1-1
CASSQSRDRQAFF
TGTGCCAGCAGTCAATCCCGGGACAGGCAAGCTTTCTTT
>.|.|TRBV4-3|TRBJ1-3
CASSRDSRGGLGGNTIYF
TGCGCCAGCAGCCGAGACTCGCGGGGAGGTTTAGGTGGAAACACCATATATTTT
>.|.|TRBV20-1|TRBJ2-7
CSARDRNRYEQYF
TGCAGTGCTAGAGATCGGAACAGATACGAGCAGTACTTC
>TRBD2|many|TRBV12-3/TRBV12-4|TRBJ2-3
CASGLGGIVGGFADTQYF
TGTGCCAGCGGACTCGGTGGGATTGTGGGGGGGTTCGCAGATACGCAGTATTTT
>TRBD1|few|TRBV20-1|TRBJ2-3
CSARVQGAADTQYF
TGCAGTGCTAGAGTACAGGGGGCAGCAGATACGCAGTATTTT
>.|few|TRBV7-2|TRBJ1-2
CASSRTDSSWGYTF
TGTGCCAGCAGCCGAACGGACAGCTCTTGGGGCTACACCTTC
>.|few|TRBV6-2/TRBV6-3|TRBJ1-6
CASSYQGPSSSYNSPLHF
TGTGCCAGCAGTTACCAAGGACCGTCGAGCTCCTATAATTCACCCCTCCACTTT
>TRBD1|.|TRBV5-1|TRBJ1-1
CASSDSTGQGAQAFF
TGCGCCAGCAGCGATTCTACGGGACAGGGGGCACAAGCTTTCTTT
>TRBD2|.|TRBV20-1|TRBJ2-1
CSARDSKRGAYNEQFF
TGCAGTGCTAGAGATTCTAAGCGGGGGGCCTACAATGAGCAGTTCTTC
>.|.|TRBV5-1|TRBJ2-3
CASSLWGGASTDTQYF
TGCGCCAGCAGCTTATGGGGGGGGGCTTCCACAGATACGCAGTATTTT
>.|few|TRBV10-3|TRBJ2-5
CAIRDTGARRETQYF
TGTGCCATCAGAGACACCGGGGCCCGGAGGGAGACCCAGTACTTC
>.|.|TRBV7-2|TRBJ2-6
CASRGWDSGANVLTF
TGTGCCAGCAGGGGGTGGGACTCTGGGGCCAACGTCCTGACTTTC
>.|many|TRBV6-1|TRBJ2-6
CASSEDGASGANVLTF
TGTGCCAGCAGTGAAGACGGAGCCTCTGGGGCCAACGTCCTGACTTTC
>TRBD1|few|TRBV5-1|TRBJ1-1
CASSLEPQGYTEAFF
TGCGCCAGCAGCTTGGAACCACAGGGGTACACTGAAGCTTTCTTT
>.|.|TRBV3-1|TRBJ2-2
CASKLPTGELFF
TGTGCCAGCAAACTCCCAACCGGGGAGCTGTTTTTT
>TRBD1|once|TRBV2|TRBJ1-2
CASGGQVNYGYTF
TGTGCCAGTGGAGGACAGGTTAACTATGGCTACACCTTC
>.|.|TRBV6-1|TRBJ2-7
CASSEEVPYEQYF
TGTGCCAGCAGTGAGGAGGTTCCCTACGAGCAGTACTTC
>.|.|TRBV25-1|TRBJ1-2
CASSEYGRVPFGYGYTF
TGTGCCAGCAGTGAATACGGCAGGGTTCCCTTTGGCTATGGCTACACCTTC
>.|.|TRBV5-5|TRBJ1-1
CASSLASSRTNTEAFF
TGTGCCAGCAGCTTGGCCTCGTCTCGGACGAACACTGAAGCTTTCTTT
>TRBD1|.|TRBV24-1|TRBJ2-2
CATSDFGRGPGELFF
TGTGCCACCAGTGATTTCGGCAGGGGGCCCGGGGAGCTGTTTTTT
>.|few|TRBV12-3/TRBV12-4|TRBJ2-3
CASSPWTAHTDTQYF
TGTGCCAGCAGTCCATGGACAGCACACACAGATACGCAGTATTTT
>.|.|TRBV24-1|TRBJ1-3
CATSDEGHAGNTIYF
TGTGCCACCAGTGATGAGGGTCATGCTGGAAACACCATATATTTT
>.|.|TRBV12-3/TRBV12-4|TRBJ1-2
CASRPASNYGYTF
TGTGCCAGCAGGCCGGCGTCTAACTATGGCTACACCTTC
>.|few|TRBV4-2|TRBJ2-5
CASSQVYQGKETQYF
TGTGCCAGCAGCCAAGTTTATCAGGGGAAAGAGACCCAGTACTTC
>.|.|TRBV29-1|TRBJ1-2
CSVEARGPRGGYTF
TGCAGCGTTGAAGCCAGAGGACCGCGGGGAGGCTACACCTTC
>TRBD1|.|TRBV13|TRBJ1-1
CASSIPGQGATEAFF
TGTGCCAGCAGCATACCGGGACAGGGGGCCACTGAAGCTTTCTTT
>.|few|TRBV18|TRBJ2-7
CASSPPSGISHEQYF
TGTGCCAGCTCACCTCCGAGCGGTATCAGCCACGAGCAGTACTTC
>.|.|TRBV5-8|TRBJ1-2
CASSLAPWTDMNYGYTF
TGTGCCAGCAGCTTGGCCCCGTGGACTGATATGAACTATGGCTACACCTTC
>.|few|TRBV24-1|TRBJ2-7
CATSDSGMTYEQYF
TGTGCCACCAGTGATTCCGGGATGACTTACGAGCAGTACTTC
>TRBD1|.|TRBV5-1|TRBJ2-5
CASSLEGAGETQYF
TGCGCCAGCAGCTTGGAGGGGGCCGGAGAGACCCAGTACTTC
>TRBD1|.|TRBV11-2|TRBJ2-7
CASSLDRPDRERYEQYF
TGTGCCAGCAGCTTAGATCGCCCGGACAGGGAAAGGTACGAGCAGTACTTC
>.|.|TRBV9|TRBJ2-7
CASSASREAGYEQYF
TGTGCCAGCAGCGCAAGCAGGGAGGCAGGGTACGAGCAGTACTTC
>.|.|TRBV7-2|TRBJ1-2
CASSGPPGHYGYTF
TGTGCCAGCAGCGGCCCCCCCGGACACTATGGCTACACCTTC
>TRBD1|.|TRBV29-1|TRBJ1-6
CSVRQGAANSPLHF
TGCAGCGTAAGACAGGGGGCTGCGAATTCACCCCTCCACTTT
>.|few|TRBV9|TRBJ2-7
CASSVVAGPSEEQYF
TGTGCCAGCAGCGTAGTGGCAGGACCTAGTGAGGAGCAGTACTTC
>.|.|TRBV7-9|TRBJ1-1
CASSSTAANTEAFF
TGTGCCAGCAGCTCCACGGCGGCAAACACTGAAGCTTTCTTT
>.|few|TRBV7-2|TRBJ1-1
CASSLAYRNTEAFF
TGTGCCAGCAGCTTAGCCTACAGGAACACTGAAGCTTTCTTT
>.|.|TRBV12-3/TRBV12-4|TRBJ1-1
CASNYRVANTEAFF
TGTGCCAGCAATTACAGGGTGGCGAACACTGAAGCTTTCTTT
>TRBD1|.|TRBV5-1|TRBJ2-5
CASSLAGTGGSETQYF
TGCGCCAGCAGCTTGGCCGGGACAGGGGGCTCAGAGACCCAGTACTTC
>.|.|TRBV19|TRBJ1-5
CASSIIRGNQPQHF
TGTGCCAGTAGTATAATTAGGGGAAATCAGCCCCAGCATTTT
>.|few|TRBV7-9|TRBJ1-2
CASSNTGSPLRYGYTF
TGTGCCAGCAGCAATACGGGGAGTCCCCTACGCTATGGCTACACCTTC
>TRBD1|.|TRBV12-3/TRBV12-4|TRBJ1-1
CASSFQGAMTEAFF
TGTGCCAGCAGTTTTCAGGGGGCGATGACTGAAGCTTTCTTT
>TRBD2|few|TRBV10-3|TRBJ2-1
CAISESGLADTNEQFF
TGTGCCATCAGTGAGTCGGGACTAGCGGACACCAATGAGCAGTTCTTC
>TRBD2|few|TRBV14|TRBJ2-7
CASSALAGAPYEQYF
TGTGCCAGCAGCGCTCTAGCGGGAGCTCCCTACGAGCAGTACTTC
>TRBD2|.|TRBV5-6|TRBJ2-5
CASRVLAGDQETQYF
TGTGCCAGCAGAGTCCTAGCGGGGGACCAAGAGACCCAGTACTTC
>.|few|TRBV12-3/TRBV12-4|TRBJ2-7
CASSTGPAHLYEQYF
TGTGCCAGCAGTACAGGGCCCGCGCATCTTTACGAGCAGTACTTC
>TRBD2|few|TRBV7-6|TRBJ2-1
CASSLVAGGPGNEQFF
TGTGCCAGCAGCTTGGTAGCGGGAGGGCCGGGCAATGAGCAGTTCTTC
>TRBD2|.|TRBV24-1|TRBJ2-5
CATSDPRLAGGQETQYF
TGTGCCACCAGTGATCCTAGACTAGCGGGGGGACAAGAGACCCAGTACTTC
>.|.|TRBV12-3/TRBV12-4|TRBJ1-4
CASSLAEGEKLFF
TGTGCCAGCAGTTTAGCTGAGGGTGAAAAACTGTTTTTT
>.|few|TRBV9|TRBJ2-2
CASSPQSLRSNTGELFF
TGTGCCAGCAGCCCCCAGTCTCTGCGGTCGAACACCGGGGAGCTGTTTTTT
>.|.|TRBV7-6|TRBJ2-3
CASSLAGAPSTDTQYF
TGTGCCAGCAGCTTAGCGGGGGCCCCTAGCACAGATACGCAGTATTTT
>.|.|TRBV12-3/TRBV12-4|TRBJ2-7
CASSEWGAGYEQYF
TGTGCCAGCAGCGAGTGGGGGGCGGGGTACGAGCAGTACTTC
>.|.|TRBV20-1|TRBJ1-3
CSARSGFNSGNTIYF
TGCAGTGCTAGGTCGGGGTTTAACTCTGGAAACACCATATATTTT
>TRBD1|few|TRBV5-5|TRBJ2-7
CASSLWAGGGYEQYF
TGTGCCAGCAGCTTGTGGGCAGGGGGTGGCTACGAGCAGTACTTC